The 17 T cell receptor beta chains below all came from one sample that was sequenced in a study of Ad26.COV2.S vaccination and SARS-CoV-2 variants. As for treatment: over 15 received Ad26.COV2.S at low or high dose, single or two shots; roughly 5 received placebo; per-sample allocation not given. All samples were drawn on day 63, counting from the first vaccine or placebo injection. The repertoire was sequenced with immunoSEQ multiplex PCR; TCRdb's copy has only in-frame clones and lacks some. Seen here are about 680,000 clones, roughly nine tenths observed once, and the top ten hold approximately 1.5%. The sample was peripheral blood, taken in a trial of Ad26.COV2.S vaccine versus placebo. The receptors originated from a person between 18 and 65 years old who received the Ad26.COV2.S COVID-19 vaccine or a placebo.

The genes are TRBV5-8 and TRBJ1-5; TRBD1 is a possible D gene (5 bases). Germline V gene sequence: CDR1 SGHTS, CDR2 YDEGEE. The CDR3 is 14 residues long. The V end lost 3 bases, the J end lost 7 bases, and 14 bases lay between the germline ends. CDR3 amino acids: CASSWGGFYQPQHF. CDR3 bases: TGTGCCAGCAGCTGGGGGGGGTTTTACCAGCCCCAGCATTTT.

This chain connects TRBV11-1 to TRBJ2-3; D not certain. The CDR3 has 12 amino acids. The V and J ends lost 1 base and 3 bases respectively, with 2 bases between them. Germline assignment: CDR1 SGHAT and CDR2 FQDESV (reference sequence). CDR3 protein: CASSLETDTQYF. The CDR3 nucleotides read TGTGCCAGCAGCTTAGAGACAGATACGCAGTATTTT.

This clone has only a few counts. This chain joins TRBV3-1 (or the pseudogene TRBV3-2) and TRBJ1-1; 11 nucleotides align to TRBD1. The CDR3 runs to 13 residues. The V and J ends lost 5 bases and 11 bases, in that order; junction bases with no gene match: 7. CDR1 is LGHDT, CDR2 YNNKEL, per germline (reference sequence). Written as DNA, the CDR3 is TGTGCCAGCAGCGGACAGGGGGCTGCTATGGCTTTCTTT. Protein product: CASSGQGAAMAFF.

This chain links TRBV11-3 with TRBJ2-2, with 11 bases aligning to TRBD2. V was clipped by 1 base and J by 5 bases; unmatched bases: 0. CDR3 length: 15 amino acids. Germline V gene lookup returns CDR1 SGHNT and CDR2 YENEEA. The CDR3 spells CASSLGLAGTGELFF. In DNA, the CDR3 is TGTGCCAGCAGCTTAGGACTAGCGGGGACCGGGGAGCTGTTTTTT.

As for this clone: At the DNA level, this CDR3 is encoded by other sequences in the same sample as well. The chain combines TRBV24-1 with TRBJ2-2, with unresolved D. V was shortened by 4 bases and J by 4 bases, with 12 bases between the two germline ends. Germline V gene lookup returns CDR1 KGHDR and CDR2 SFDVKD. CDR3 length equals 15 residues. This CDR3 is CATSDRTVVTGELFF. DNA of the CDR3: TGTGCCACCAGTGACCGCACCGTGGTCACCGGGGAGCTGTTTTTT.

In its sample, this clone was seen a few times. The J gene is TRBJ1-2, the V gene TRBV19; 10 bases align to TRBD1. Germline V gene lookup returns CDR1 LNHDA and CDR2 SQIVND (reference sequence). V shed 3 bases, J shed 2 bases, and the junction held 0 bases outside the gene matches. This CDR3 contains 14 residues. In DNA, the CDR3 is TGTGCCAGTAGTATGACAGGGGGCAACTATGGCTACACCTTC. Its translation: CASSMTGGNYGYTF.

The rearrangement uses TRBV9 and TRBJ2-6; 7 bases agree with TRBD1. CDR1 is SGDLS, CDR2 YYNGEE, per germline. Trimming took 1 base from V and 3 from J; bases not matched to a gene: 10. The CDR3 runs to 18 residues. The CDR3: CASSVPSGTVNGANVLTF. CDR3 sequence (DNA): TGTGCCAGCAGCGTACCCTCCGGGACAGTCAATGGGGCCAACGTCCTGACTTTC.

This chain connects TRBV3-1 (or the pseudogene TRBV3-2) to TRBJ1-1; D perhaps matches TRBD1 (6 bases). The CDR3 runs 13 residues. Germline-derived CDR1 and CDR2 are LGHDT and YNNKEL (reference sequence). V lost 4 bases, J lost 5 bases, and 11 bases lay in between. The CDR3 sequence is CASSLGGATEAFF. The CDR3 region has the DNA TGTGCCAGCAGCCTCGGGGGGGCAACTGAAGCTTTCTTT.

This clone was detected only a few times. J is TRBJ2-3 and V is TRBV24-1; D is undetermined. Germline V gene data show CDR1 as KGHDR and CDR2 as SFDVKD. This CDR3 has 15 amino acids. V lost 3 bases and J lost 2, with 11 bases in between. DNA for the CDR3: TGTGCCACCAGTGATCCCGCGAAGGACACAGATACGCAGTATTTT. Translation: CATSDPAKDTDTQYF.

This sequence joins TRBV18 and TRBJ1-4, with D perhaps matching TRBD1 (5 bases). The CDR3 has 16 amino acids. CDR1 KGHSH and CDR2 LQKENI come from the germline V gene. Trimming stripped 0 bases from V and 5 bases from J, with 13 bases between. This CDR3 reads CASSPPSSPGNEKLFF. CDR3 nucleotide sequence: TGTGCCAGCTCACCACCATCCTCGCCAGGGAATGAAAAACTGTTTTTT.

The chain uses TRBV11-2 and TRBJ2-2, with TRBD2 as a possible D gene (6 bases). Trimming cost V 5 bases and J 7 bases, with 14 bases left between them. The germline CDR1 and CDR2 sequences are SGHAT and FQNNGV. This CDR3 has 14 amino acids. Written as DNA, the CDR3 is TGTGCCAGCAGCCTGGGGACTGGCAGCGGGGAGCTGTTTTTT. It translates to CASSLGTGSGELFF.

The CDR3 nucleotides read TGTGCCAGCACCTACGTGGAGAACACTGAAGCTTTCTTT. This translates into CASTYVENTEAFF. The V gene is TRBV6-1, the J gene TRBJ1-1; no definite D call. This CDR3 has 13 residues. V was clipped by 7 bases and J by 1 base, with 10 bases between them. Germline V gene data show CDR1 as MNHNS and CDR2 as SASEGT.

V usage is TRBV19 and J usage is TRBJ2-5; a possible D gene is TRBD1 (6 bases). Germline V gives CDR1 LNHDA, CDR2 SQIVND (reference sequence). This CDR3 spans 14 amino acids. The V gene lost 5 bases and the J gene lost 1 base, with 11 bases spanning the gap. Written as DNA, the CDR3 is TGTGCCAGTAGTGAAACAGGGAGCCAAGAGACCCAGTACTTC. Translated: CASSETGSQETQYF.

The genes are TRBV19 and TRBJ1-1; 9 bases fit TRBD1. The CDR3 consists of 14 residues. The V gene's germline CDR1 is LNHDA and CDR2 SQIVND (reference sequence). The trim removed 6 bases at V and 3 bases at J, leaving 5 bases unmatched. The CDR3 region is CASRRQGGYTEAFF. CDR3 nucleotides: TGTGCCAGTAGGAGACAGGGGGGGTACACTGAAGCTTTCTTT.

This sequence joins TRBV18 and TRBJ2-2; D is uncertain. Between the trimmed V and J ends, which lost 2 bases and 6 bases, there was a span of 7 bases. Germline assignment: CDR1 KGHSH and CDR2 LQKENI. This CDR3 comprises 13 residues. Here the CDR3 reads CASSPNNAGELFF. The CDR3 DNA is TGTGCCAGCTCACCAAACAACGCCGGGGAGCTGTTTTTT.

The CDR3 nucleotides read TGTGCCAGCAGCTTAAGGAGAAACCAGCCCCAGCATTTT. Translated: CASSLRRNQPQHF. The genes are TRBV13 and TRBJ1-5; D ambiguous. With 2 bases removed from V and 7 bases from J, the gap between germline ends came to 9 bases. CDR1 and CDR2 (germline): PRHDT, FYEKMQ (reference sequence). The CDR3 has 13 amino acids. Complete variable domain (other parts from reference TRBV13 and TRBJ1-5): AAGVIQSPRHLIKEKRETATLKCYPIPRHDTVYWYQQGPGQDPQFLISFYEKMQSDKGSIPDRFSAQQFSDYHSELNMSSLELGDSALYFCASSLRRNQPQHFGDGTRLSIL.

The chain joins TRBV4-1 to TRBJ2-2; D gene ambiguous. The germline CDR1 and CDR2 sequences are MGHRA and YSYEKL. This CDR3 spans 12 amino acids. The germline V and J ends were trimmed by 6 bases and 5 bases, with 7 bases remaining between them. Here the CDR3 reads CASRHVTGELFF. The CDR3 DNA sequence: TGCGCCAGCAGACATGTTACCGGGGAGCTGTTTTTT.